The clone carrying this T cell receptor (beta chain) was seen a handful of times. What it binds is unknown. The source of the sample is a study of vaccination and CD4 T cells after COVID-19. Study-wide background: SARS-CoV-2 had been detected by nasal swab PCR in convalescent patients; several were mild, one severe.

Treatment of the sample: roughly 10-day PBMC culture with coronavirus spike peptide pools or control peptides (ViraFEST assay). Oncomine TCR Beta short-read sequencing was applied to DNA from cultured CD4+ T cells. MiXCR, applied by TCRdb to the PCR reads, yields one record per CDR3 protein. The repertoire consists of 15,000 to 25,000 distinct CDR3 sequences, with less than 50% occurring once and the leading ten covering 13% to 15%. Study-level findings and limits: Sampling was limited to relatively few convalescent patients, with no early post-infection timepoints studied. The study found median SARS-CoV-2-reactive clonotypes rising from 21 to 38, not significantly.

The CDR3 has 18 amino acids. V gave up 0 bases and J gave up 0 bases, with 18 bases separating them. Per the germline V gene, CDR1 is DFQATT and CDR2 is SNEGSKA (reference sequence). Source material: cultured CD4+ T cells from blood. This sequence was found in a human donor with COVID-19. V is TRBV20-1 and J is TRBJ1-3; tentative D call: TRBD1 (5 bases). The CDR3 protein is CSARELGSGQPSGNTIYF. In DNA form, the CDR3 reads TGCAGTGCTAGAGAGTTAGGTTCGGGGCAACCCTCTGGAAACACCATATATTTT.